This T cell receptor beta chain is drawn from a study of T-cell reconstitution after alpha-beta-depleted transplantation in children. Germline V gene sequence: CDR1 LNHDA, CDR2 SQIVND (reference sequence). The CDR3 is made up of 15 amino acids. With V trimmed by 5 bases and J by 2 bases, 6 bases remained unmatched. Using unique molecular identifiers, the investigators prepared the TCRbeta library. TCRdb re-derived calls from the PCR reads in MiXCR, one entry per CDR3 protein. This repertoire shows about 690,000 distinct CDR3 sequences, over 15% found once; its top ten account for about 1.1%. The sequence was collected from a human donor who donated a stem cell graft to a child with acute myeloid leukemia. Sequenced material: PBMCs from the stem cell graft donor, taken from the stem cell graft. This chain connects TRBV19 to TRBJ1-3; TRBD1 matches 7 bases. The CDR3 loop reads CASSSQGFTGNTIYF. DNA for the CDR3: TGTGCCAGTAGTTCACAGGGGTTCACTGGAAACACCATATATTTT.